This TCR beta chain was captured by sequencing in a study of T cells in Graves' hyperthyroidism and ophthalmopathy. Study-wide points: With a median lead of 6.5 months before onset, the model predicted ophthalmopathy. Blood also carried most thyroid clonotypes expanded above 0.001.

Those patients with uncontrolled infection, other autoimmune disease, pregnancy or lactation were excluded. Clinical symptoms, serum thyroxine and TRAb, thyroid ultrasound and orbital computed tomography were used for the diagnoses. CDR3 size: 14 residues. With 5 bases removed from V and 7 bases from J, the gap between germline ends came to 17 bases. In germline, CDR1 is SGHTA, CDR2 FQGTGA. This clonotype was seen at least ten times. Its cognate antigen is unknown. Researchers took RNA transcripts and amplified the TCR beta CDR3 regions from them. An initial round of RT-PCR targeting the TCR CDR3 relied on the HTBI primer set. TCRdb used MiXCR to reprocess the multiplex PCR reads, holding one entry per CDR3 protein. The table shows fewer than 650,000 distinct CDR3 sequences, with over 45% occurring only once.

The source is an adult woman with Graves' disease, either hyperthyroidism or ophthalmopathy (not recorded which). Sequences were obtained from peripheral blood or thyroid tissue (not recorded which). The rearrangement uses TRBV7-3 and TRBJ1-2; D possibly corresponds to TRBD1 (6 bases). CDR3 sequence reads: CASSQQGRDGGYTF. DNA of the CDR3: TGTGCCAGCAGCCAGCAGGGGCGGGATGGTGGCTACACCTTC.